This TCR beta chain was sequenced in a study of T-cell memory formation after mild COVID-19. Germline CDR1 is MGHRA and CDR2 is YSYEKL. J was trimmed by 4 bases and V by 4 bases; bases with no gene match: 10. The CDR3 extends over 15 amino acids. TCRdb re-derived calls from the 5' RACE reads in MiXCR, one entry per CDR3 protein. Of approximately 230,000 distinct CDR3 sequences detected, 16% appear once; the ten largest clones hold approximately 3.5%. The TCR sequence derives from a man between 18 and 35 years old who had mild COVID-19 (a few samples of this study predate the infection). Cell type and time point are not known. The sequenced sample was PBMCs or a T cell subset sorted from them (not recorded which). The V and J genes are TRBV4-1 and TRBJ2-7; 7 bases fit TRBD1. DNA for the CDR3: TGCGCCAGCAGCCCATACAGGGGACCTCCTTACGAGCAGTACTTC. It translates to CASSPYRGPPYEQYF.